Given below is one TCR beta chain in context. Germline values: CDR1 MNHEY, CDR2 SMNVEV (reference sequence). The junction had 16 bases not matched to a gene; V was cut back by 5 bases and J by 10 bases. This CDR3 contains 16 residues. Sequenced by immunoSEQ multiplex PCR; TCRdb stores in-frame clones only, minus some. The sample holds 200,000 to 250,000 clones, just under 95% seen once. This sample stems from a study of control samples from healthy donors and cancer patients. The chain joins TRBV27 to TRBJ2-3; 9 bases map to TRBD1. The specimen sequenced was blood. The TCR was taken from a man aged 45-65 years in good health. CDR3 nucleotide sequence: TGTGCCAGCAGTGGAACGGGACAGGGAGGCGGAGGAGCGCAGTATTTT. This translates into CASSGTGQGGGGAQYF.